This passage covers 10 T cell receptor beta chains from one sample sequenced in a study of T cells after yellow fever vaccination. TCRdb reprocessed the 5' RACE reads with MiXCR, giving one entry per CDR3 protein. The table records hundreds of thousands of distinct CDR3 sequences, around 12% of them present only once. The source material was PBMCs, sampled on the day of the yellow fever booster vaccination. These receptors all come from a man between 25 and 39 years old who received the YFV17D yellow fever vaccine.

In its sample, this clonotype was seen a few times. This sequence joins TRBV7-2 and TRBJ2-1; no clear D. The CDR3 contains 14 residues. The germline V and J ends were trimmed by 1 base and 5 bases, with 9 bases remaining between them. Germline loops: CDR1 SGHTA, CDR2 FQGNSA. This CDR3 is CASSLGFLNNEQFF. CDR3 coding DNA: TGTGCCAGCAGCTTAGGGTTTTTGAACAATGAGCAGTTCTTC.

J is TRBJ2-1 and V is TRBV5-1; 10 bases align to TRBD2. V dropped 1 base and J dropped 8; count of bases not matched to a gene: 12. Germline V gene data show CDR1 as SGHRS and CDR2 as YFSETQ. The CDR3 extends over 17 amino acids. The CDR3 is CASSLNQGSSGSYEQFF. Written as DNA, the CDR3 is TGCGCCAGCAGCTTGAATCAAGGGTCTAGCGGGAGCTATGAGCAGTTCTTC.

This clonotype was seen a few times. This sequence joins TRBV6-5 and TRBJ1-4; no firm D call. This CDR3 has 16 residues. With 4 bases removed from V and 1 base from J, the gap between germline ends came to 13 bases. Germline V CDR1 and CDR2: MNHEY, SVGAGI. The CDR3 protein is CASSSPGLRTNEKLFF. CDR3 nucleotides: TGTGCCAGCAGTTCTCCCGGTCTGCGAACTAATGAAAAACTGTTTTTT.

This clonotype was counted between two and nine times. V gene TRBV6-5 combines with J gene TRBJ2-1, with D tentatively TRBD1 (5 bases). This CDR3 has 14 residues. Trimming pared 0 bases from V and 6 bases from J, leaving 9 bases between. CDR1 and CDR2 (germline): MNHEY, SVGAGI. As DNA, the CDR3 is TGTGCCAGCAGTTACTCGATAGGGGCCAATGAGCAGTTCTTC. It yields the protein CASSYSIGANEQFF.

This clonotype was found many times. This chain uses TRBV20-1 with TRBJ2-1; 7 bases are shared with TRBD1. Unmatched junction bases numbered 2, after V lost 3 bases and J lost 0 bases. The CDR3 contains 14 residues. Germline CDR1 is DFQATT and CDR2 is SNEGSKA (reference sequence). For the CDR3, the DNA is TGCAGTGCTAGCGGGGACAGCTCCTACAATGAGCAGTTCTTC. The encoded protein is CSASGDSSYNEQFF.

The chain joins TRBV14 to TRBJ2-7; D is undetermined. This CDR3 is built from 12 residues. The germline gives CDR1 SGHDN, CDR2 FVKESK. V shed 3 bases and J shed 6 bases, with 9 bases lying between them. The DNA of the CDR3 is TGTGCCAGCAGCCAGGCTGGATTCGAGCAGTACTTC. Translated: CASSQAGFEQYF.

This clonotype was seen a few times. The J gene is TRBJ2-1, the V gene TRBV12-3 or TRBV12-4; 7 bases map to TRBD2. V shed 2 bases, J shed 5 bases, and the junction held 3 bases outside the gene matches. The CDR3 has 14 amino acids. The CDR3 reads CASSLYGRNNEQFF. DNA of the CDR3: TGTGCCAGCAGTTTATACGGGAGGAACAATGAGCAGTTCTTC.

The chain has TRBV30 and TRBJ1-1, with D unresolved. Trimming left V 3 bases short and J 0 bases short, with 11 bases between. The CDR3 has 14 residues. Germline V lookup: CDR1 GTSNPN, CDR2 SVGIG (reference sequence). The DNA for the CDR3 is TGTGCCTGGAGAGTAGTACGGTTGAACACTGAAGCTTTCTTT. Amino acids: CAWRVVRLNTEAFF.

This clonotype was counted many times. CDR3 in DNA: TGTGCCAGCAGCCCCACCCGAGACGAGCAGTACTTC. It translates to CASSPTRDEQYF. The chain links TRBV7-2 to TRBJ2-7; no clear D. Germline V lookup: CDR1 SGHTA, CDR2 FQGNSA. Trimming cost V 5 bases and J 5 bases, with 10 bases left between them. The CDR3 sequence is 12 residues long.

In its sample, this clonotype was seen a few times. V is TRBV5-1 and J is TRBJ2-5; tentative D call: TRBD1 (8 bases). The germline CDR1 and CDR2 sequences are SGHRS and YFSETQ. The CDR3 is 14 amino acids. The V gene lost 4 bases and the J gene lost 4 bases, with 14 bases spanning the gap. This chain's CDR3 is CASSDRGGRETQYF. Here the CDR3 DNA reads TGCGCCAGCAGCGACAGGGGAGGGAGAGAGACCCAGTACTTC. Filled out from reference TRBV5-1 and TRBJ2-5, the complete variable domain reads KAGVTQTPRYLIKTRGQQVTLSCSPISGHRSVSWYQQTPGQGLQFLFEYFSETQRNKGNFPGRFSGRQFSNSRSEMNVSTLELGDSALYLCASSDRGGRETQYFGPGTRLLVL.